Given below is one T cell receptor (beta chain) in context. Its specific antigen is unknown. The junction and the germline gene differ at one end; a read error may be behind it. Graves' hyperthyroidism was defined as stable when no progression to ophthalmopathy occurred over 18 months of follow-up. Hyperthyroidism patients were aged 18 to 65 years and newly diagnosed, with disease duration of less than 2 months. Any patient with an uncontrolled infection, another autoimmune disease, pregnancy or lactation was excluded. Clinical symptoms, serum thyroxine and TRAb, thyroid ultrasound, and orbital computed tomography formed the basis for the diagnoses. Ficoll-Paque density gradient centrifugation was used to isolate PBMCs from about 10 ml of fresh peripheral blood. Total RNA was extracted with Trizol reagent, and quality was checked on an Agilent 2100 Bioanalyzer. This record comes from a study of T cells in Graves' hyperthyroidism and ophthalmopathy (dated by TCRdb to between 2019 and 2020). Study-level background: Peripheral blood was sampled at the time of initial diagnosis, prior to any treatment. According to the paper, TCR Vbeta CDR3 sequencing was carried out on some 140 peripheral blood samples, which came from 40 to 45 ophthalmopathy, approximately 72 hyperthyroidism and approximately 17 progressor patients. An independent validation cohort of around 19 hyperthyroidism patients and about 16 patients who later progressed to ophthalmopathy tested prospective prediction of ophthalmopathy. Once sampling was done, hyperthyroidism patients were given methimazole at a starting dose of 30 mg daily, whereas ophthalmopathy patients were given high-dose intravenous methylprednisolone. To identify distinguishing TCR V-J signatures, a discovery cohort of 90 to 100 patients was used, comprising roughly 45 with Graves' ophthalmopathy and around 57 with stable Graves' hyperthyroidism. The approximately 100 discovery patients were randomly divided into training and test sets at a 7:3 ratio. In six Graves' hyperthyroidism patients, the study also compared T-cell repertoires from thyroid tissue with T-cell repertoires from blood.

The study at large found these results: Sample size was not statistically predetermined, and blinding of investigators to group allocation was not performed. Ophthalmopathy was separated from stable hyperthyroidism by a 13 V-J signature model, with around 90% sensitivity and about 81% specificity obtained in cross-validation and 80%/75% obtained in testing. In validation, the model predicted progression to ophthalmopathy a median of 6.5 months before onset, with 70% to 71% sensitivity and 72.22% specificity. Blood samples also contained most of the expanded thyroid clonotypes (frequency above 0.001), which suggests that blood repertoires may reflect thyroid immune responses.

TCR beta CDR3 regions were amplified from RNA transcripts. For the first round of RT-PCR on the TCR CDR3, the HTBI primer set was used together with the Qiagen OneStep RT-PCR kit. A second multiplex PCR round built the libraries, followed by size selection and purification. The libraries were sequenced on an Illumina HiSeq2000 using paired-end 100 bp reads. On the study's bioinformatics: SOAPnuke was used to process the raw data, with reads discarded if the reads contained adapters or uncalled bases, had a mean Phred below 15, or lacked an exact constant-primer or identifier match. COPE v1.2.5 was used to merge the high-quality paired reads, and each unique nucleotide sequence was defined as a clonotype. MiTCR v1.1 was used to align clonotypes to the IMGT TRBV, TRBD and TRBJ reference segments. The analysis included only V-J combinations with a frequency above 0.0001, which together covered 99% to 99.2% of the repertoires. A TCS score was defined as the ratio of F50 (clonal expansion) to E x V (chaos), with BLOSUM62-based TCRdist applied between CDR3 peptides within each V-J. Welch's t-statistics and random forest reduced 450 to 600 V-J features to 10 to 15, which were used in a naive Bayes classifier (R e1071). TCRdb applied fastp at Q25 and MiXCR to the public reads, then kept only in-frame beta chains. Each entry is one CDR3 protein sequence, shown with its most common DNA and genes. These V and J calls derive from TCRdb rather than the authors' analysis. Here the sample has a few hundred thousand distinct CDR3 sequences; approximately 13% occur a single time. 5% to 6% of the sample belongs to the ten largest clones.

This TCR derives from a woman between 18 and 29 years old with Graves' hyperthyroidism. The sample comprised blood.

The DNA sequence is TGTGCCACCAGCAGCCGAGACAGGGGGCTCATGAACACTGGAGCTTTCTTT. Translated, this is CATSSRDRGLMNTGAFF. The chain uses TRBV15 and TRBJ1-1, with 10 bases aligning to TRBD1. The CDR3 holds 17 amino acids from the cysteine to the phenylalanine. The entry retains the CDR3 DNA only, 51 bases that are in frame from base 1. The germline V gene (reference sequence) supplies CDR1 LNHNV and CDR2 YYDKDF.